What follows are 15 T cell receptor beta chains derived from one specimen sequenced in a study of blood T cells in healthy people across ages. A second PCR of 7 to 11 cycles used a sample-barcoded 5' primer and a J-beta primer mix. Using its own MiXCR run on the 5' RACE reads, TCRdb lists one record per CDR3 protein. The sample contains 910,000 or so distinct CDR3 sequences, about 51% of which appear only once. Material for sequencing was blood. These TCRs come from a woman aged 60-70 years in good health.

V is TRBV20-1 and J is TRBJ2-2, with 9 bases identical to TRBD2. The V and J ends lost 0 bases and 4 bases, in that order; junction bases with no gene match: 9. CDR3 size: 17 residues. Germline assignment: CDR1 DFQATT and CDR2 SNEGSKA (reference sequence). CDR3 sequence: CSARDQRLADLTGELFF. CDR3 DNA: TGCAGTGCTAGAGATCAAAGACTAGCGGATCTCACCGGGGAGCTGTTTTTT.

This clonotype came up a few times. The CDR3 sequence is CASSFAGYSYNEQFF. The CDR3 DNA sequence: TGTGCCAGCAGTTTTGCGGGCTACTCCTACAATGAGCAGTTCTTC. The chain employs TRBV28 and TRBJ2-1; D possibly corresponds to TRBD2 (5 bases). Germline-derived CDR1 and CDR2 are MDHEN and SYDVKM. V lost 3 bases and J lost 0, with 9 bases in between. The CDR3 runs 15 residues.

This clonotype was detected only a few times. The gene calls are TRBV27 and TRBJ2-6; D might be TRBD2 (6 bases). CDR3 length: 15 amino acids. V was cut by 4 bases and J by 0 bases, with 7 bases left in between. Germline values: CDR1 MNHEY, CDR2 SMNVEV (reference sequence). The CDR3 DNA reads as TGTGCCAGCAGTTGGGGAGGCTCTGGGGCCAACGTCCTGACTTTC. Its translation: CASSWGGSGANVLTF.

The chain recombines TRBV15 with TRBJ2-3; the match to TRBD2 covers 7 bases. V dropped 1 base and J dropped 2; count of bases not matched to a gene: 9. Per the germline V gene, CDR1 is LNHNV and CDR2 is YYDKDF (reference sequence). The CDR3 spans 17 residues. CDR3 nucleotides: TGTGCCACCAGCAGAGGGGGGGGAGGGCCTATCACAGATACGCAGTATTTT. Translation gives CATSRGGGGPITDTQYF.

The V call is TRBV20-1, the J call TRBJ2-1; 7 nucleotides align to TRBD2. The CDR3 consists of 12 residues. J gave up 13 bases and V 5 bases, and 11 bases lay outside the gene matches. CDR1 is DFQATT and CDR2 is SNEGSKA in the germline V gene (reference sequence). In DNA form, the CDR3 reads TGCAGTGCTCCCAGGCGGCGGGAGACCCAGTTCTTC. It yields the protein CSAPRRRETQFF.

This chain links TRBV28 with TRBJ2-3; 10 nucleotides match TRBD2. V shed 4 bases, J shed 1 base, and the junction held 8 bases outside the gene matches. CDR1 and CDR2 (germline): MDHEN, SYDVKM. The CDR3 is 17 amino acids. CDR3 sequence: CASSSRSGGRGTDTQYF. The CDR3 nucleotides are TGTGCCAGCAGTTCCCGTAGCGGGGGGAGAGGCACAGATACGCAGTATTTT. The variable domain in full, completed from reference TRBV28 and TRBJ2-3, reads DVKVTQSSRYLVKRTGEKVFLECVQDMDHENMFWYRQDPGLGLRLIYFSYDVKMKEKGDIPEGYSVSREKKERFSLILESASTNQTSMYLCASSSRSGGRGTDTQYFGPGTRLTVL.

This clonotype was seen only a few times. The rearrangement uses TRBV7-2 and TRBJ2-7; 8 positions match TRBD1. Germline CDR1 and CDR2: SGHTA and FQGNSA. The CDR3 has 14 residues. J lost 3 bases, V lost 7 bases, and 8 bases had no gene match. The CDR3 sequence is CASTRTGFSYEQYF. The DNA of the CDR3 is TGTGCCAGCACCAGGACAGGGTTTAGCTACGAGCAGTACTTC.

The rearrangement joins TRBV29-1 to TRBJ1-1; TRBD1 agrees at 9 bases. The V gene end was trimmed by 7 bases and the J gene end by 1 base; junction bases not matched to a gene: 10. This CDR3 is 15 amino acids long. Germline CDR1 is SQVTM and CDR2 is ANQGSEA. The CDR3 region is CSGFFGTGRNTEAFF. The CDR3 DNA sequence: TGCAGCGGGTTTTTTGGGACAGGGAGGAACACTGAAGCTTTCTTT.

CDR3 sequence (DNA): TGTGCCAGTGCGGGATACACCGGGGAGCTGTTTTTT. Amino acids: CASAGYTGELFF. This chain connects TRBV12-3 or TRBV12-4 to TRBJ2-2; D might be TRBD2 (6 bases). Trimming cost V 9 bases and J 3 bases, with 8 bases left between them. CDR3 length: 12 amino acids.

This clonotype has just one count. The genes are TRBV5-1 and TRBJ2-3; maybe TRBD1 (6 bases). Germline loops: CDR1 SGHRS, CDR2 YFSETQ. The V gene lost 7 bases and the J gene lost 4 bases, with 16 bases spanning the gap. CDR3 length: 14 residues. The CDR3 nucleotides read TGCGCCAGCTCCGATACGTCAGGGGCAGATACGCAGTATTTT. Translated: CASSDTSGADTQYF.

The chain has TRBV11-3 and TRBJ2-1; TRBD2 matches 9 bases. The CDR3 is 16 amino acids. CDR1 is SGHNT, CDR2 YENEEA, per germline. V shed 0 bases and J 8 bases; nucleotides not matched to a gene: 8. The DNA for the CDR3 is TGTGCCAGCAGCTTAGACGGCGGGAGGGCCGCCCATGAGCAGTTCTTC. Its protein product is CASSLDGGRAAHEQFF.

This chain connects TRBV28 to TRBJ2-3; TRBD2 matches 14 bases. CDR1 and CDR2 from the germline V gene are MDHEN and SYDVKM. The CDR3 is 16 residues long. Unmatched junction bases numbered 0, after V lost 0 bases and J lost 4 bases. CDR3 sequence reads: CASSLWTSGRADTQYF. In DNA form, the CDR3 reads TGTGCCAGCAGTTTATGGACTAGCGGGAGGGCAGATACGCAGTATTTT. The full variable domain, rest sourced from reference TRBV28 and TRBJ2-3, is DVKVTQSSRYLVKRTGEKVFLECVQDMDHENMFWYRQDPGLGLRLIYFSYDVKMKEKGDIPEGYSVSREKKERFSLILESASTNQTSMYLCASSLWTSGRADTQYFGPGTRLTVL.

This chain uses TRBV29-1 with TRBJ2-1; 16 bases are shared with TRBD2. This CDR3 is built from 17 residues. J gave up 7 bases and V 4 bases, and 10 bases lay outside the gene matches. Germline V gene sequence: CDR1 SQVTM, CDR2 ANQGSEA. CDR3 bases: TGCAGCGTTGCCGGGACTAGCGGGAGGGGGGGACGGAATGAGCAGTTCTTC. Translating gives CSVAGTSGRGGRNEQFF.

There are a few counts of this clonotype. The V call is TRBV7-2, the J call TRBJ2-7; D ambiguous. Germline CDR1 reads SGHTA; CDR2 reads FQGNSA. V was shortened by 4 bases and J by 1 base, with 8 bases between the two germline ends. The CDR3 spans 13 residues. The CDR3 sequence is CASSYLGSYEQYF. The DNA for the CDR3 is TGTGCCAGCAGCTATCTCGGGTCCTACGAGCAGTACTTC.

This clonotype has just a few counts. The chain carries TRBV7-2 and TRBJ2-5; D remains unclear. The CDR3 runs 15 residues. From germline, CDR1 is SGHTA and CDR2 FQGNSA. V was clipped by 1 base and J by 0 bases, with 9 bases between them. As DNA, the CDR3 is TGTGCCAGCAGCTTAGTGTTCCTAGACCAAGAGACCCAGTACTTC. As protein: CASSLVFLDQETQYF.